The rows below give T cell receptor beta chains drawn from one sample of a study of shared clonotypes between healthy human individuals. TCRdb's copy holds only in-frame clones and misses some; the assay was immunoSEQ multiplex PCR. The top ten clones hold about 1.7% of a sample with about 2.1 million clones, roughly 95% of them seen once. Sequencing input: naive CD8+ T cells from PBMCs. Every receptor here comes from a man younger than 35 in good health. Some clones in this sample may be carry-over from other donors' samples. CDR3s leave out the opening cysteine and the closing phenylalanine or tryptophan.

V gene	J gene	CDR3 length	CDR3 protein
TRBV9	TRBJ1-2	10	ASSVVDYGYT
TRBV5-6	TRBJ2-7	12	ASTLQGSNYEQY
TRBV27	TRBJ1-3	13	ASSLVMGSGNTIY
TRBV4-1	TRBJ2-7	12	ASSQGAGGHEQY
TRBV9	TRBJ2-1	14	ASSPTSGSSYNEQF
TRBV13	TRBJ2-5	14	ASSSRDPTAQETQY
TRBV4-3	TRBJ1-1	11	ASSRKGNTEAF
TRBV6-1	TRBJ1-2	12	ASSPIGDSYGYT
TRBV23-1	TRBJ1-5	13	ASSSVTVLNQPQH
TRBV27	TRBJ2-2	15	ASRPTVAQGRNGELF
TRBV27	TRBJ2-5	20	ASSPSGLAGGRERGRRETQY
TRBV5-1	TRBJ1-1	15	ASSLYGASDMNTEAF
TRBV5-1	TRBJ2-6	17	ASSLVAGYSFSGANVLT
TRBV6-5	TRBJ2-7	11	ASSPGHIYEQY
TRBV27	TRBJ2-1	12	ASKLREYNNEQF
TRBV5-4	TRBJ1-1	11	ASSTRGQTEAF
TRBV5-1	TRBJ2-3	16	ASSPQPVAGLSTDTQY
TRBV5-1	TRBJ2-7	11	ASSLDLAYEQY
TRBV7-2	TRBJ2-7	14	ASSLVVLAGTYEQY
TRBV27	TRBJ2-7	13	ASSITGLGSYEQH
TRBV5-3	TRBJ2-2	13	ARSTRDFNTGELF
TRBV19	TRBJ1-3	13	ASSMVRSSGNTIY
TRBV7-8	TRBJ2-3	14	ASSPLWGGSTDTQY
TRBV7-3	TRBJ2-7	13	ASSRGAGPSYEQY
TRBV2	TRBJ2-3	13	ASMWTHTSTDTQY
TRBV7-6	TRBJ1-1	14	ASSSPTGGPRTEAF
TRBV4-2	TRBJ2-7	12	ASSQTGSSYEQY
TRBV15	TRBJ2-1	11	ATSRAEDNEQF
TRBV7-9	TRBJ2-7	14	ASSPHMADSSYEQY
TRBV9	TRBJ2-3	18	ASSYTAPAGGLGDTDTQY